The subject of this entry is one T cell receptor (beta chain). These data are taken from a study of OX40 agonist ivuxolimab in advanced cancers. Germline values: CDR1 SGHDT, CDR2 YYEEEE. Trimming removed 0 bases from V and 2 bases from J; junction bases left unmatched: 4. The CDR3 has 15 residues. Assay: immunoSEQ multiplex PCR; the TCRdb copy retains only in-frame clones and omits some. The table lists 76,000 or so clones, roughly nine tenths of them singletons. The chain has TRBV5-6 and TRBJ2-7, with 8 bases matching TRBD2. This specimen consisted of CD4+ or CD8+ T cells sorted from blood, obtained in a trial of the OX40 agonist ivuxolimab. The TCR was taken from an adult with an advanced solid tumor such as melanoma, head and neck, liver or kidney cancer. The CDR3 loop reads CASSLGRGAAYEQYF. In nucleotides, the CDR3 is TGTGCCAGCAGCTTGGGGCGGGGGGCCGCCTACGAGCAGTACTTC.